One and the same sample provided the 29 T cell receptor beta chains below, sequenced in a study of cytomegalovirus exposure and HLA in healthy donors. Use of 60 Vbeta and 13 Jbeta primers characterized the PCR. Here immunoSEQ multiplex PCR was the method, and the copy in TCRdb shows in-frame clones only, minus some. The sample shows approximately 200,000 clones, roughly four fifths of them seen only once. The sample was PBMCs. Receptors originate from a man younger than 40 in good health and CMV-seronegative.

This clone has just a few counts. J is TRBJ2-1 and V is TRBV5-1; TRBD2 matches at 7 bases. J was trimmed by 0 bases and V by 3 bases; bases with no gene match: 0. From germline, CDR1 is SGHRS and CDR2 YFSETQ. The CDR3 is made up of 14 amino acids. CDR3 nucleotides: TGCGCCAGCAGCTCTAGCGGCTCCTACAATGAGCAGTTCTTC. Translation: CASSSSGSYNEQFF.

The genes are TRBV28 and TRBJ2-7; 10 nucleotides line up with TRBD1. This CDR3 spans 14 amino acids. Germline V gene data show CDR1 as MDHEN and CDR2 as SYDVKM. With 6 bases clipped from V and 7 bases from J, the junction kept 9 bases outside the gene matches. CDR3 protein: CASRYRQGAREQYF. The CDR3 DNA sequence: TGTGCCAGCAGGTACAGACAGGGGGCAAGGGAGCAGTACTTC.

The J gene is TRBJ1-1, the V gene TRBV5-5, with TRBD1 matching 9 bases. The CDR3 is 16 amino acids. Germline CDR1 SGHKS, CDR2 YYEKEE (reference sequence). V was pared by 2 bases and J by 1 base, with 6 bases of the junction left unmatched. CDR3 nucleotides: TGTGCCAGCAGCTTCCTCCGACAGGGGGGGAACACTGAAGCTTTCTTT. Protein product: CASSFLRQGGNTEAFF.

J is TRBJ2-7 and V is TRBV6-1; 7 bases are shared with TRBD2. Looked up from germline, CDR1 is MNHNS and CDR2 is SASEGT. This CDR3 is 12 amino acids long. Unmatched junction bases numbered 5, after V lost 10 bases and J lost 2 bases. CDR3 in DNA: TGTGCCACCCGGGACTACGCCTACGAGCAGTACTTC. Its protein is CATRDYAYEQYF.

The rearrangement joins TRBV28 to TRBJ1-5; TRBD1 matches 12 bases. CDR3 length: 18 amino acids. V shed 3 bases, J shed 4 bases, and the junction held 10 bases outside the gene matches. Germline V lookup: CDR1 MDHEN, CDR2 SYDVKM. CDR3 nucleotides: TGTGCCAGCAGTTTCCCCGAACGGGGACAGGGGGCGAATCAGCCCCAGCATTTT. Translated, it gives CASSFPERGQGANQPQHF.

The sample holds one count of this clone. The chain employs TRBV25-1 and TRBJ2-5, with TRBD1 as a possible D gene (5 bases). The CDR3 totals 11 residues. Germline V gene data show CDR1 as MGHDK and CDR2 as SYGVNS. V was pared by 7 bases and J by 4 bases, with 7 bases between. The CDR3 loop is CASTGLETQYF. Written as DNA, the CDR3 is TGTGCCAGCACAGGGTTAGAGACCCAGTACTTC.

The chain employs TRBV11-1 and TRBJ2-7; 7 positions agree with TRBD2. V dropped 5 bases and J dropped 0; count of bases not matched to a gene: 10. This CDR3 is built from 16 residues. Per germline, CDR1 SGHAT and CDR2 FQDESV (reference sequence). In DNA, the CDR3 is TGTGCCAGCAGCGCCAGGACTAGGGTGAGCTCCTACGAGCAGTACTTC. Its translation is CASSARTRVSSYEQYF.

The V and J genes are TRBV25-1 and TRBJ1-5, with a weak D call TRBD1 (5 bases). The germline gives CDR1 MGHDK, CDR2 SYGVNS. V lost 1 base and J 4 bases, leaving 20 bases between the germline ends. This CDR3 contains 18 residues. CDR3 bases: TGTGCCAGCAGTGAATTGGAGGGGCAGGACTCCTCGAATCAGCCCCAGCATTTT. Translated, it gives CASSELEGQDSSNQPQHF.

The chain is built from TRBV14 and TRBJ2-1; a weak D match, TRBD1 (5 bases). V lost 0 bases, J lost 7 bases, and 10 bases lay in between. CDR1 is SGHDN, CDR2 FVKESK, per germline. The CDR3 extends over 14 amino acids. DNA of the CDR3: TGTGCCAGCAGCCAAGAAGGACATGTGAATGAGCAGTTCTTC. Residues: CASSQEGHVNEQFF.

The table lists this clone with a few counts. The chain combines TRBV30 with TRBJ1-2; D might be TRBD1 (5 bases). Germline V gene data show CDR1 as GTSNPN and CDR2 as SVGIG (reference sequence). Trimming cost V 1 base and J 6 bases, with 12 bases left between them. This CDR3 comprises 13 residues. CDR3 residues: CAWSGTRFDGYTF. The DNA of the CDR3 is TGTGCCTGGAGTGGGACAAGGTTCGATGGCTACACCTTC. The variable domain in full, with the rest retrieved from reference TRBV30 and TRBJ1-2, is SQTIHQWPATLVQPVGSPLSLECTVEGTSNPNLYWYRQAAGRGLQLLFYSVGIGQISSEVPQNLSASRPQDRQFILSSKKLLLSDSGFYLCAWSGTRFDGYTFGSGTRLTVV.

The gene calls are TRBV6-1 and TRBJ2-7; 10 nucleotides match TRBD2. J was trimmed by 6 bases and V by 4 bases; bases with no gene match: 6. This CDR3 is built from 14 residues. Looked up from germline, CDR1 is MNHNS and CDR2 is SASEGT. This CDR3 reads CASSGSSGRTEQYF. The CDR3, as DNA: TGTGCCAGCAGTGGGAGTAGCGGGAGGACCGAGCAGTACTTC.

The table lists this clone with a few counts. This chain uses TRBV5-4 with TRBJ1-6; tentative D call: TRBD1 (5 bases). The CDR3 is made up of 16 amino acids. Germline CDR1 SGHNT, CDR2 YYREEE (reference sequence). The V end lost 0 bases, the J end lost 7 bases, and 14 bases lay between the germline ends. The CDR3 here is CASSLGQSTLNSPLHF. In DNA, the CDR3 is TGTGCCAGCAGCTTGGGACAGAGTACCTTGAATTCACCCCTCCACTTT.

The rearrangement joins TRBV6-1 to TRBJ1-1; the D is unclear. The germline V gene has CDR1 MNHNS and CDR2 SASEGT. Trimming took off 2 bases at V and 11 bases at J, with 24 bases between the two ends. The CDR3 sequence is 16 residues long. The CDR3 region is CASSESGPRAGISAFF. DNA of the CDR3: TGTGCCAGCAGTGAATCCGGGCCCCGGGCGGGAATAAGCGCTTTCTTT.

The CDR3 region is CASNSEGENKETQYF. CDR3 sequence (DNA): TGTGCCAGCAACTCAGAGGGGGAGAATAAAGAGACCCAGTACTTC. V usage is TRBV6-6 and J usage is TRBJ2-5; weak D call: TRBD1 (6 bases). The V end was cut by 7 bases, the J end by 3 bases, with 18 bases between. The CDR3 totals 15 residues. The germline CDR1 and CDR2 sequences are MNHNY and SVGAGI (reference sequence).

This chain joins TRBV18 and TRBJ1-1, with D possibly being TRBD1 (6 bases). Germline V gene lookup returns CDR1 KGHSH and CDR2 LQKENI. The CDR3 length is 16 residues. The V end was cut by 1 base, the J end by 1 base, with 13 bases between. The CDR3 sequence is CASSPRPGVENTEAFF. The CDR3 DNA reads TGTGCCAGCTCACCACGGCCAGGGGTTGAGAACACTGAAGCTTTCTTT.

The chain couples TRBV6-1 to TRBJ2-5; 9 bases align to TRBD2. Looked up from germline, CDR1 is MNHNS and CDR2 is SASEGT. There are 16 residues in the CDR3. The ends lost 2 bases at V and 5 bases at J; junction bases unmatched: 9. CDR3 DNA: TGTGCCAGCAGTGAATGGGCGGGAGGGCCGGGGGAGACCCAGTACTTC. The encoded protein is CASSEWAGGPGETQYF.

This clone was seen once. The rearrangement joins TRBV18 to TRBJ1-6, with 7 positions matching TRBD1. The junction had 8 bases not matched to a gene; V was cut back by 5 bases and J by 10 bases. CDR1 and CDR2 from the germline V gene are KGHSH and LQKENI. This CDR3 is built from 14 residues. CDR3 in amino acids: CASSRDRGESPLHF. CDR3 nucleotide sequence: TGTGCCAGCTCAAGGGACAGAGGAGAATCACCCCTCCACTTT.

The chain is built from TRBV2 and TRBJ1-5; the D gene is possibly TRBD1 (6 bases). V gave up 6 bases and J gave up 4 bases, with 10 bases separating them. Germline V lookup: CDR1 SNHLY, CDR2 FYNNEI. The CDR3 extends over 13 amino acids. CDR3 coding DNA: TGTGCCAGCAGCTATGACAGGAATCAGCCCCAGCATTTT. This gives the protein CASSYDRNQPQHF.

The chain employs TRBV5-6 and TRBJ2-4; D gene unclear. V lost 1 base and J lost 7, with 12 bases in between. CDR1 is SGHDT and CDR2 is YYEEEE in the germline V gene. The CDR3 is made up of 14 amino acids. The CDR3 here is CASSLSQRGNIQYF. DNA of the CDR3: TGTGCCAGCAGCTTGTCACAAAGAGGTAACATTCAGTACTTC.

The gene calls are TRBV7-9 and TRBJ2-4; 10 bases fit TRBD2. The J segment lost 0 bases and the V segment lost 5 bases, leaving 7 bases of the junction unmatched. The germline CDR1 and CDR2 sequences are SEHNR and FQNEAQ (reference sequence). This CDR3 is built from 17 residues. The CDR3 loop is CASSTTLAGLAKNIQYF. DNA of the CDR3: TGTGCCAGCAGCACGACACTAGCGGGGTTAGCCAAAAACATTCAGTACTTC.

The V call is TRBV6-1, the J call TRBJ1-6, with 8 bases fitting TRBD1. Germline V CDR1 and CDR2: MNHNS, SASEGT. CDR3 length: 13 amino acids. Trimming cost V 10 bases and J 7 bases; bases outside gene matches: 6. The chain's CDR3 is CATWTGLNSPLHF. CDR3 DNA sequence: TGTGCCACTTGGACAGGGTTGAATTCACCCCTCCACTTT.

About this clone: A junction end diverges from the germline sequence, so it may reflect a read error. Here the CDR3 reads CTSSVGLASTDTQYF. CDR3 nucleotide sequence: TGTACCAGCAGCGTCGGACTAGCAAGCACAGATACGCAGTATTTT. The rearrangement uses TRBV9 and TRBJ2-3; TRBD2 agrees at 8 bases. Germline V CDR1 and CDR2: SGDLS, YYNGEE. CDR3 length equals 15 residues.

The CDR3 sequence is CASRGQGIGYEQYF. The CDR3, as DNA: TGTGCCAGCAGAGGGCAGGGAATCGGCTACGAGCAGTACTTC. The V gene is TRBV13, the J gene TRBJ2-7; a possible D gene is TRBD1 (5 bases). This CDR3 has 14 amino acids. The germline CDR1 and CDR2 sequences are PRHDT and FYEKMQ (reference sequence). With 6 bases removed from V and 3 bases from J, the gap between germline ends came to 15 bases.

This chain links TRBV29-1 with TRBJ2-2; TRBD2 agrees at 10 bases. The CDR3 loop spans 19 amino acids. From germline, CDR1 is SQVTM and CDR2 ANQGSEA. V was pared by 0 bases and J by 0 bases, with 10 bases of the junction left unmatched. This CDR3 reads CSVEDESSGSVTNTGELFF. CDR3 DNA: TGCAGCGTTGAAGATGAGTCTAGCGGGAGTGTGACGAACACCGGGGAGCTGTTTTTT.

The rearrangement uses TRBV7-9 and TRBJ2-1; 7 bases line up with TRBD2. Germline loops: CDR1 SEHNR, CDR2 FQNEAQ (reference sequence). The CDR3 is 16 residues long. V was clipped by 5 bases and J by 6 bases; unmatched bases: 13. CDR3 nucleotides: TGTGCCAGCAGCCGGGGGGTGGGAAAAGACGGCAATGAGCAGTTCTTC. This encodes CASSRGVGKDGNEQFF.

This clone was detected only once. The rearrangement joins TRBV2 to TRBJ2-7, with D maybe TRBD2 (6 bases). The CDR3 length is 15 residues. Deletions cut 4 bases from V and 1 base from J, with 14 bases between. Per germline, CDR1 SNHLY and CDR2 FYNNEI. As DNA, the CDR3 is TGTGCCAGCAGTGGGGGGACTCTTGATTCCTACGAGCAGTACTTC. The encoded protein is CASSGGTLDSYEQYF.

This clone was detected once. This chain links TRBV7-2 with TRBJ2-7; 8 bases are a match to TRBD2. Germline V CDR1 and CDR2: SGHTA, FQGNSA. The V segment lost 6 bases and the J segment 4 bases; nucleotides outside the gene matches: 14. This CDR3 spans 16 amino acids. The CDR3 here is CASSPRAGSGSYEQYF. In DNA form, the CDR3 reads TGTGCCAGCAGTCCCCGCGCTGGAAGCGGGAGTTACGAGCAGTACTTC.

The rearrangement joins TRBV4-2 to TRBJ1-3; TRBD1 is a possible D gene (5 bases). Between the trimmed V and J ends, which lost 1 base and 0 bases, there was a span of 7 bases. The CDR3 is 15 amino acids. In germline, CDR1 is LGHNA, CDR2 YNFKEQ. The CDR3 coding sequence is TGTGCCAGCAGCCAAGGACAGAGCTCTGGAAACACCATATATTTT. Translated, it gives CASSQGQSSGNTIYF.

The chain joins TRBV27 to TRBJ1-4, with D perhaps TRBD1 (6 bases). Trimming shortened V by 2 bases and J by 4 bases, and 8 bases separated the two germline ends. The CDR3 runs 14 residues. From germline, CDR1 is MNHEY and CDR2 SMNVEV (reference sequence). CDR3 region: CASSLQGSNEKLFF. The DNA of the CDR3 is TGTGCCAGCAGTTTACAGGGGAGTAATGAAAAACTGTTTTTT.